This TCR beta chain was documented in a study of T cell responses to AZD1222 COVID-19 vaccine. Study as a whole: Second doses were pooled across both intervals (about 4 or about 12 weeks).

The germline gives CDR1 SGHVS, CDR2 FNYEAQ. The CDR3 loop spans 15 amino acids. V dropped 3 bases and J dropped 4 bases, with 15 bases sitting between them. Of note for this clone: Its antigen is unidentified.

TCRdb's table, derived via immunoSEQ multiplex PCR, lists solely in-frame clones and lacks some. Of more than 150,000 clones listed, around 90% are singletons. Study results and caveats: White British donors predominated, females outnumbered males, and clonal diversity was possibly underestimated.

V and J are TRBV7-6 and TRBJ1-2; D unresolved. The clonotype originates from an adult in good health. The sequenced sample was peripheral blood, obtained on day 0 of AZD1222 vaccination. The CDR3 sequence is CASSLDKARSYGYTF. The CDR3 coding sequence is TGTGCCAGCAGCTTGGATAAGGCCCGGAGCTATGGCTACACCTTC.